A selection of T cell receptor beta chains follows, all from one sample in a study of CD4 T cells in relation to SARS-CoV-2 and coronaviruses. No antigen has been identified for these receptors. The data were produced by immunoSEQ multiplex PCR, yet TCRdb's version contains in-frame clones alone and is incomplete. Of some 30,000 clones in the sample, about 80% were seen once. The sequenced sample was CD4+ T cells from PBMCs, cultured in vitro. All receptors derive from a human donor in good health. The CDR3 runs from the conserved cysteine through the conserved F or W. Each record gives: CDR3 DNA, CDR3 protein, clone size, D gene, V gene, J gene. D genes are given only for firm matches. Not all rows give a size; the values are once, few, many and, for expanded clones, a class.

TGTGCCATCAGGGGGACAGCTGGAAACACCATATATTTT	CAIRGTAGNTIYF	-	TRBD1	TRBV10-3	TRBJ1-3
TGTGCCAGCAGCCCGTCCTGGGACCAGTACTTC	CASSPSWDQYF	-	-	TRBV6-5	TRBJ2-5
TGTGCCAGCAGTGAAGGACAGGGGGCTTCTAATGAAAAACTGTTTTTT	CASSEGQGASNEKLFF	-	TRBD1	TRBV6-1	TRBJ1-4
TGTGCCATCAGTGTAGGGGGGCCCCAGGGAGCTGAAGCTTTCTTT	CAISVGGPQGAEAFF	-	-	TRBV10-3	TRBJ1-1
TGTGCCAGCAGTTTAATGATGGGACAGGGAAATGAAAAACTGTTTTTT	CASSLMMGQGNEKLFF	few	TRBD1	TRBV27	TRBJ1-4
TGTGCCAGCAGCTTAGCGGGGGGCGGAGAGACCCAGTACTTC	CASSLAGGGETQYF	-	-	TRBV7-7	TRBJ2-5
TGTGCCAGCTCACCACCGTCCACCGGGGAGCTGTTTTTT	CASSPPSTGELFF	-	-	TRBV18	TRBJ2-2
TGTGCCAGCAGCCCTACAGGATTCTATGGCTACACCTTC	CASSPTGFYGYTF	-	-	TRBV7-2	TRBJ1-2
TGTGCCAGCTCACCATCAGGGGATCAGGGCTACACCTTC	CASSPSGDQGYTF	-	-	TRBV18	TRBJ1-2
TGTGCCAGCAGAGGCCCGGGGGACTACGAGCAGTACTTC	CASRGPGDYEQYF	once	-	TRBV6-5	TRBJ2-7
TGTGCCAGCAGCTCCCCGACAGGCACCGGGGAGCTGTTTTTT	CASSSPTGTGELFF	few	-	TRBV5-6	TRBJ2-2
TGTGCCAGCAGCACCGGGACAGGGCGCACAGATACGCAGTATTTT	CASSTGTGRTDTQYF	-	TRBD1	TRBV11-2	TRBJ2-3
TGCGCCAGCAGCCTGGGGCAGTATGGCTACACCTTC	CASSLGQYGYTF	-	-	TRBV5-1	TRBJ1-2
TGTGCCAGCAGCCTCCCACCCGGCGGGAGGGAAGAGACCCAGTACTTC	CASSLPPGGREETQYF	once	TRBD2	TRBV13	TRBJ2-5
TGTGCCTCCAAGCTGAACACTGAAGCTTTCTTT	CASKLNTEAFF	-	-	TRBV30	TRBJ1-1
TGTGCCAGCAGCTTGGACCTCACCCTTGACTATGGCTACACCTTC	CASSLDLTLDYGYTF	-	-	TRBV5-6	TRBJ1-2
TGCAGCGCTGACAGGGGGAACACCGGGGAGCTGTTTTTT	CSADRGNTGELFF	-	TRBD1	TRBV29-1	TRBJ2-2
TGTGCCAGCAGTCTCATCTCGGGGGAGACCCAGTACTTC	CASSLISGETQYF	-	-	TRBV6-2/TRBV6-3	TRBJ2-5
TGTGCCAGCAGCTCCCTCCAGGGGATGGCCAAAAACATTCAGTACTTC	CASSSLQGMAKNIQYF	-	-	TRBV5-6	TRBJ2-4
TGTGCCATACGGGGGGCTTTCGTTGCAGATACGCAGTATTTT	CAIRGAFVADTQYF	-	-	TRBV15	TRBJ2-3
TGCGCCAGCAGCTCCCAGGTTAGCGGGAGTACCGGGGAGCTGTTTTTT	CASSSQVSGSTGELFF	-	TRBD2	TRBV5-1	TRBJ2-2
TGTGCCAGCAGTTGGACCGGTAATTCACCCCTCCACTTT	CASSWTGNSPLHF	few	-	TRBV6-5	TRBJ1-6